The TCR beta chain described here comes from a study of blood T cell repertoires in COVID-19. In the case of this clone: The sample carries other DNA sequences with the same CDR3.

Per the authors' pipeline: Reference gene primer amplification gave nucleated cell count estimates. The method was immunoSEQ multiplex PCR; TCRdb's version includes in-frame clones alone and lacks a portion of them. V, J and clone size are taken as reported in that table, and D and trimming were inferred from the DNA itself. This sample yields roughly 160,000 clones, of which around 84% are seen a single time; approximately 1% belongs to the top ten. CDR3 length: 15 residues. V shed 4 bases and J 8 bases; nucleotides not matched to a gene: 10. In germline, CDR1 is SGHNT, CDR2 YYREEE (reference sequence).

V and J are TRBV5-4 and TRBJ2-1, with TRBD2 matching over 9 bases. Sequencing input: peripheral blood. This TCR came from a middle-aged man with acute or convalescent COVID-19. DNA of the CDR3: TGTGCCAGCAGCAACCTCGCGGGGGGGGGAGATGAGCAGTTCTTC. Its translation is CASSNLAGGGDEQFF.